The clone carrying this TCR beta chain was counted only a few times. This sample was taken from a study of cytomegalovirus exposure and HLA in healthy donors. The CDR3 runs 17 residues. Germline V gives CDR1 LNHDA, CDR2 SQIVND (reference sequence). V gave up 4 bases and J gave up 4 bases; unmatched junction bases: 13. TCRdb keeps only in-frame clones here, not all; method: immunoSEQ multiplex PCR. The sample has about 130,000 clones; roughly nine tenths are singletons. The source of this sequence is a woman under 30 in good health and CMV-seropositive. The chain couples TRBV19 to TRBJ2-5; TRBD1 matches at 9 bases. Sequences were obtained from PBMCs. The DNA for the CDR3 is TGTGCCAGTAGTACTCGGGGACCGGGACAGGGACCAGAGACCCAGTACTTC. This encodes CASSTRGPGQGPETQYF.